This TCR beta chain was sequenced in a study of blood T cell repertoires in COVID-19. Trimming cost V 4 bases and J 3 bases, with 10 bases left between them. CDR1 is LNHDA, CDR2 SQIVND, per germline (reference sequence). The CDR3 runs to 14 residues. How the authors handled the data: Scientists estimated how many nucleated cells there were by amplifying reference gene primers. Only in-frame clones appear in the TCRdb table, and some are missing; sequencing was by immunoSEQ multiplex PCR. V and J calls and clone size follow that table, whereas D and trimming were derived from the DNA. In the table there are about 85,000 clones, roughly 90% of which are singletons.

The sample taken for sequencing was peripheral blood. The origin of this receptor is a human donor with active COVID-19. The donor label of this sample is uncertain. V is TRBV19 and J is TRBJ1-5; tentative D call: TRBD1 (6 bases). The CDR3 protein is CASSNRAANQPQHF. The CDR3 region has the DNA TGTGCCAGTAGTAACAGGGCGGCCAATCAGCCCCAGCATTTT.